A selection of T cell receptor beta chains follows, all from one sample in a study of T cell responses to AZD1222 COVID-19 vaccine. Libraries were prepared by immunoSEQ multiplex PCR; TCRdb keeps only in-frame clonotypes and omits some of them. This table has 95,000 to 150,000 clones, approximately 90% appearing once. Specimen: peripheral blood, collected on day 0 of AZD1222 vaccination. All receptors come from an adult in good health. Both conserved end residues are trimmed from each CDR3. The D gene is left open where the match is weak.

CDR3	V	D	J
ASIPATRDPGAEAF	TRBV6-2/TRBV6-3	.	TRBJ1-1
ASSIEGDYGYT	TRBV19	.	TRBJ1-2
ASSQRDTINEQY	TRBV7-9	.	TRBJ2-7
ASRGGIGDGYT	TRBV9	.	TRBJ1-2
ASSFGTGNQPQH	TRBV28	TRBD1	TRBJ1-5
ASSEANNRALDYEQY	TRBV2	.	TRBJ2-7
ASSLEAGWRGTYEQY	TRBV7-6	TRBD2	TRBJ2-7
ASSQGEGGANVLT	TRBV4-3	TRBD2	TRBJ2-6
ASSYEGVNYGYT	TRBV6-1	.	TRBJ1-2
ATREAGAGIPYEQY	TRBV19	.	TRBJ2-7
ATSTKRGGPADTQY	TRBV15	TRBD2	TRBJ2-3
ASSYDSGGGPIEQY	TRBV6-5	TRBD2	TRBJ2-7
ASSQVQVQSYEQY	TRBV3-1/TRBV3-2	.	TRBJ2-7
ASSYRTGRNSPLH	TRBV6-2/TRBV6-3	TRBD1	TRBJ1-6
ASRRGGAGAYEQY	TRBV3-1/TRBV3-2	.	TRBJ2-7
ASSQMGSDTQY	TRBV4-1	.	TRBJ2-3
ASSQEDFYGYT	TRBV14	.	TRBJ1-2
ASSPVGRDNEQF	TRBV18	.	TRBJ2-1
ASSFTAPYEQY	TRBV7-4	.	TRBJ2-7